The clone carrying this TCR beta chain was seen ten or more times. Its cognate antigen is unknown. The CDR3 loop spans 15 amino acids. V was cut by 6 bases and J by 2 bases, with 16 bases left in between. The data were obtained in a study of CD8 T cells in ankylosing spondylitis. General observations from the study: Made up of under ten highly homologous variants, a TCR beta motif appeared characteristic of ankylosing spondylitis blood. There was reportedly significant enrichment of clones that were disease-linked in matched ankylosing spondylitis synovial fluid.

Quantitative barcoded 5'-RACE was used to prepare TCR beta libraries. Via MiXCR, TCRdb re-called the 5' RACE reads, giving one row per CDR3 protein. The sample shows about 150,000 distinct CDR3 sequences, about 7% of them seen only once. The sample was blood, either unsorted or a sorted T cell fraction (not recorded which). The TCR was taken from a female donor with ankylosing spondylitis or in good health (not recorded which). The chain joins TRBV12-3 or TRBV12-4 to TRBJ1-1; unclear D gene. The CDR3, as DNA: TGTGCCAGCAGCCCGGGTGGCACAGTAAACACTGAAGCTTTCTTT. Encoded protein: CASSPGGTVNTEAFF.